The T cell receptor beta chain under discussion was sequenced for a study of T cell changes during pregnancy in multiple sclerosis. This table comes from immunoSEQ multiplex PCR, and its TCRdb copy is limited to in-frame clones, with some not included. The top ten clones hold around 6.8% of a sample with just over 30,000 clones, about 88% of them seen once. The CDR3 has 14 residues. From germline, CDR1 is SNHLY and CDR2 FYNNEI. V shed 8 bases, J shed 4 bases, and the junction held 7 bases outside the gene matches. The receptor was isolated from a female donor with multiple sclerosis, enrolled in a pregnancy study. This chain links TRBV2 with TRBJ2-1; 8 nucleotides match TRBD2. Specimen: CD8+ T cells from peripheral blood mononuclear cells, collected in the second trimester of pregnancy. This CDR3 is CASGSGKGYNEQFF. For the CDR3, the DNA is TGTGCCAGCGGTAGCGGGAAGGGGTACAATGAGCAGTTCTTC.